Listed here is a single T cell receptor (beta chain). TCRdb's copy holds only in-frame clones and misses some; the assay was immunoSEQ multiplex PCR. The data show about 350,000 clones, 86% seen once. The sample originates from a study of Ad26.COV2.S vaccination and SARS-CoV-2 variants. The ends were cut back, 5 bases at V and 10 bases at J, with 15 bases in the middle. Germline lookup yields CDR1 MNHNY and CDR2 SVGAGI (reference sequence). The CDR3 consists of 13 residues. As for treatment: roughly 19 received Ad26.COV2.S at low or high dose, single or two shots; several received placebo; per-sample allocation not given. Vaccine and placebo recipients were sampled on day 63 after the first injection. An Ad26 vector expressing Wuhan-strain SARS-CoV-2 spike constituted the vaccine.

V is TRBV6-6 and J is TRBJ2-1; the D gene is possibly TRBD2 (5 bases). This receptor was taken from a person between 18 and 59 years old who received the Ad26.COV2.S COVID-19 vaccine or a placebo. Sequenced here: peripheral blood, sampled in a trial of Ad26.COV2.S vaccine versus placebo. The DNA of the CDR3 is TGTGCCAGCAGTACTAGTCCTGGAGACGAGCAGTTCTTC. Encoded protein: CASSTSPGDEQFF.